The rows below give T cell receptor beta chains drawn from one sample of a study of regulatory T cells in long-lasting Graves disease. TCRdb analysed the multiplex PCR reads with MiXCR anew, one entry per CDR3 protein. This sample yields about 330,000 distinct CDR3 sequences, of which about 17% are seen a single time; 20% to 25% belongs to the top ten. The sample also formed part of further work on T cells in Graves' hyperthyroidism and ophthalmopathy.

The material sequenced was peripheral blood mononuclear cells (PBMCs), taken at new diagnosis, from a patient treated with antithyroid drugs. The receptors were sampled from a woman aged 18 to 35 with Graves disease. Each CDR3 is given with its conserved first and last residue. D genes are given only for firm matches. Expanded clones get a size class; other rows say once, few or many, or leave the size out.

.	16	TRBJ1-1	TRBV12-3/TRBV12-4	.	TGTGCCAGCAGGAGTAAGCCCCCGTTCATGAGCACTGAAGCTTTCTTT	CASRSKPPFMSTEAFF
.	12	TRBJ2-3	TRBV20-1	many	TGCAGTGCTAGAGACGCAATTAATACGCAGTATTTT	CSARDAINTQYF
TRBD1	14	TRBJ1-2	TRBV2	.	TGTGCCAGCAGCTTCAGGGACAGGAACTATGGCTACACCTTC	CASSFRDRNYGYTF
.	11	TRBJ2-5	TRBV30	many	TGTGCCGGGACAACCCAAGAGACCCAGTACTTC	CAGTTQETQYF
.	12	TRBJ2-1	TRBV20-1	many	TGCAGTGCTGGCCGCCGTGGGGATGAGCAGTTCTTC	CSAGRRGDEQFF
TRBD1	15	TRBJ1-6	TRBV12-3/TRBV12-4	many	TGTGCCAGCAGTTTAACCGGGACAGGCTATTCACCCCTCCACTTT	CASSLTGTGYSPLHF
TRBD2	16	TRBJ2-1	TRBV6-2/TRBV6-3	few	TGTGCCAGCACCCACAGGGGGACTAGCGGGAGTAGTGAGCAGTTCTTC	CASTHRGTSGSSEQFF
TRBD1	14	TRBJ1-4	TRBV3-1	many	TGTGCCAGCAGCCAAGGGACAGGGACTGAAAAACTGTTTTTT	CASSQGTGTEKLFF
.	14	TRBJ1-4	TRBV10-3	.	TGTGCCATCAGTGAGTCGGGGGGGTCTGAAAAACTGTTTTTT	CAISESGGSEKLFF
TRBD1	14	TRBJ1-6	TRBV3-1	many	TGTGCCAGCAGCCCGACAGGGGCCGATTCACCCCTCCACTTT	CASSPTGADSPLHF
.	12	TRBJ2-1	TRBV7-7	many	TGTGCTAGCAGCCCTAAATACAATGAGCAGTTCTTC	CASSPKYNEQFF
.	11	TRBJ1-2	TRBV30	many	TGTGCCTGGAGTGTAGCCTATGGCTACACCTTC	CAWSVAYGYTF
TRBD2	16	TRBJ2-5	TRBV20-1	.	TGCAGTGCTGCAGCAAGGACTAGCGGGAGTCTGGAGACCCAGTACTTC	CSAAARTSGSLETQYF
.	12	TRBJ1-1	TRBV3-1	many	TGTGCCAGCAGCCCCGAGGGTCGGAAAGCTTTCTTT	CASSPEGRKAFF
TRBD1	14	TRBJ1-2	TRBV12-3/TRBV12-4	many	TGTGCCAGCAGTCTAGAAGAGGGGGCCGGTGGCTACACCTTC	CASSLEEGAGGYTF
TRBD1	13	TRBJ1-2	TRBV20-1	few	TGCAGTGCCGTAGGGGGACAGGGTGAAAGCTACACCTTC	CSAVGGQGESYTF
TRBD2	15	TRBJ2-2	TRBV7-8	many	TGTGCCAGCAGCTTGGACGGGAGGGGGACCGGGGAGCTGTTTTTT	CASSLDGRGTGELFF
.	16	TRBJ1-1	TRBV2	many	TGTGCCAGCAGTGAAGCGGAGCCCAGGCTGAACACTGAAGCTTTCTTT	CASSEAEPRLNTEAFF
TRBD1	18	TRBJ1-1	TRBV7-6	many	TGTGCCAGCAGCCAATACAGTAGAGGGGGCTCTATGAACACTGAAGCTTTCTTT	CASSQYSRGGSMNTEAFF
.	13	TRBJ1-1	TRBV29-1	.	TGCAGCGTCCCAATGGCTATGAACACTGAAGCTTTCTTT	CSVPMAMNTEAFF
.	14	TRBJ1-1	TRBV3-1	many	TGTGCCAGCAGCCAAGTGCCAGGGGAGACTGAAGCTTTCTTT	CASSQVPGETEAFF
.	12	TRBJ2-5	TRBV6-1	few	TGTGCCAGCAGCCAGAAAGGCAGGACCCAGTACTTC	CASSQKGRTQYF
.	15	TRBJ2-7	TRBV2	.	TGTGCCAGCATAATAGGACAGGGAGGGTCCTACGAGCAGTACTTC	CASIIGQGGSYEQYF
TRBD2	15	TRBJ2-3	TRBV20-1	many	TGCAGTGCTAGGGTTAGCGGGATCGTCACAGATACGCAGTATTTT	CSARVSGIVTDTQYF
TRBD1	13	TRBJ1-5	TRBV20-1	.	TGCAGTGCTTTTAAACAGGGGGAGCAGGCCCAGCATTTT	CSAFKQGEQAQHF
.	12	TRBJ2-1	TRBV3-1	many	TGTGCCAGCAGCCAAGTCGGAGGTGAGCAGTTCTTC	CASSQVGGEQFF
.	14	TRBJ1-1	TRBV12-3/TRBV12-4	many	TGTGCCAGCAGTTTAAACAACCCCATTAAGGGGGCTTTCTTT	CASSLNNPIKGAFF
.	13	TRBJ1-2	TRBV29-1	.	TGCAGCGTCGGACAGCCCTCCGGGGGCAGCTACACCTTC	CSVGQPSGGSYTF
TRBD2	15	TRBJ2-7	TRBV6-2/TRBV6-3	many	TGTGCCAGCAGTGAAAAACTAGCGGGGAGCTACGAGCAGTACTTC	CASSEKLAGSYEQYF
.	13	TRBJ2-2	TRBV12-3/TRBV12-4	.	TGTGCCAGCAGTTCTGGGGGGCCCGGGGAGCTGTTTTTT	CASSSGGPGELFF
.	14	TRBJ1-2	TRBV10-3	few	TGTGCCATCAGTGACAGGGCCGAATTCTATGGCTACACCTTC	CAISDRAEFYGYTF